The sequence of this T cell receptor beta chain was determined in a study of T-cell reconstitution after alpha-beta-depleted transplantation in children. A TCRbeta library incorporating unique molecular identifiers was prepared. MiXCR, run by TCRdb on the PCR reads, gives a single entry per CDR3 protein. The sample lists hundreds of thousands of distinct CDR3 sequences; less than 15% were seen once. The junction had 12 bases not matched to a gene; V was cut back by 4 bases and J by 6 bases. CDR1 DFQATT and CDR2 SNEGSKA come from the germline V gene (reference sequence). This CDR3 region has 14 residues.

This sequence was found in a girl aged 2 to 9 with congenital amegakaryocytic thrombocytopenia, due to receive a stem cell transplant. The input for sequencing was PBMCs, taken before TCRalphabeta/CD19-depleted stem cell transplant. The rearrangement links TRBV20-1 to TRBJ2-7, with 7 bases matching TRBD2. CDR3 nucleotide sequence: TGCAGTGCTACCCCCGGGACTACATTTTCCGAGCAGTACTTC. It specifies CSATPGTTFSEQYF.